This TCR beta chain stems from a study of CD8 T cells in ankylosing spondylitis. Study findings and constraints: What appeared characteristic of ankylosing spondylitis blood was a TCR beta motif of eight highly homologous variants. Disease-linked clones were reportedly significantly enriched in matched ankylosing spondylitis synovial fluid.

Each CDR3 protein is one row after TCRdb ran MiXCR on the 5' RACE reads. The sample holds just under 550,000 distinct CDR3 sequences, roughly 13% seen once. Only a few counts were recorded for this clonotype. Its antigen is still unknown. V was clipped by 1 base and J by 7 bases, with 8 bases between them. Germline values: CDR1 SGHTA, CDR2 FQGNSA. This CDR3 comprises 12 residues. Specimen: blood, either unsorted or a sorted T cell fraction (not recorded which). This clonotype was obtained from a male donor with ankylosing spondylitis. The rearrangement uses TRBV7-2 and TRBJ2-7; D is possibly TRBD2 (5 bases). The CDR3 region is CASSLVGREQYF. The DNA for the CDR3 is TGTGCCAGCAGCTTAGTTGGGAGAGAGCAGTACTTC.